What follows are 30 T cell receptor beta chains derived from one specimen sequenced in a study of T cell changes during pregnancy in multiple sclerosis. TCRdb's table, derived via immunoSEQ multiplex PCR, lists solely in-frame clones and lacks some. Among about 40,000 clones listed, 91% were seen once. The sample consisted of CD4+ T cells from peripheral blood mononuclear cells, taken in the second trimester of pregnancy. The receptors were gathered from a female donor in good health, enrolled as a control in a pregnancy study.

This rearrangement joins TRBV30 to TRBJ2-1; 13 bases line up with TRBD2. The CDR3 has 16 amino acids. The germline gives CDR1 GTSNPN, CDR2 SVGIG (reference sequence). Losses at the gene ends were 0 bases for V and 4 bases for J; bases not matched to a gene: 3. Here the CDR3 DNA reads TGTGCCTGGAGTGTAACGGGACTAGCGGGGTACAATGAGCAGTTCTTC. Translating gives CAWSVTGLAGYNEQFF.

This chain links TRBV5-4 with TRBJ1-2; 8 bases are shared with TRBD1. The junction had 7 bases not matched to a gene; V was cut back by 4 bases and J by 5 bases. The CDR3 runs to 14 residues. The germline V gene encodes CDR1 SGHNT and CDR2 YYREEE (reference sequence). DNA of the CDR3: TGTGCCAGCAGCCGGGGACAGGTGAGGTATGGCTACACCTTC. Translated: CASSRGQVRYGYTF. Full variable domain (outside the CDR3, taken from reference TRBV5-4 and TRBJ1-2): ETGVTQSPTHLIKTRGQQVTLRCSSQSGHNTVSWYQQALGQGPQFIFQYYREEENGRGNFPPRFSGLQFPNYSSELNVNALELDDSALYLCASSRGQVRYGYTFGSGTRLTVV.

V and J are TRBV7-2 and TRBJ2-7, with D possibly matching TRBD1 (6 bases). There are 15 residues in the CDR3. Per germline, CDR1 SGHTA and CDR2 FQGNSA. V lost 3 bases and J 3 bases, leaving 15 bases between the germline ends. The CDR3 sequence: CASSFSQGFGYEQYF. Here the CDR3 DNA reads TGTGCCAGCAGCTTTTCACAGGGCTTCGGCTACGAGCAGTACTTC.

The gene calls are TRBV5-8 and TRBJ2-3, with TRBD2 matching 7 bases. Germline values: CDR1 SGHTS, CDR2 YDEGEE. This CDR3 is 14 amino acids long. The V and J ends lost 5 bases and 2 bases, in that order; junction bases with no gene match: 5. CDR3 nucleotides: TGTGCCAGCAGTCCGGGGGACTACACAGATACGCAGTATTTT. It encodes CASSPGDYTDTQYF.

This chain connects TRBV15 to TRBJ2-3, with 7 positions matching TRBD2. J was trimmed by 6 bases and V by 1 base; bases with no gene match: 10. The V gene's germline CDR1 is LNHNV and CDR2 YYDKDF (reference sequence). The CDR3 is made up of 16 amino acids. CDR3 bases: TGTGCCACCAGCAGAGGGACGGGGGGTGACACGGATACGCAGTATTTT. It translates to CATSRGTGGDTDTQYF.

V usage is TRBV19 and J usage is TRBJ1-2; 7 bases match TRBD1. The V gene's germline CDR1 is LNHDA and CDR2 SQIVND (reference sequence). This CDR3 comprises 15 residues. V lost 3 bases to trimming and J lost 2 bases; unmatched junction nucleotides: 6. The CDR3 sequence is CASSMDRPRNYGYTF. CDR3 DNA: TGTGCCAGTAGTATGGACAGGCCACGAAACTATGGCTACACCTTC.

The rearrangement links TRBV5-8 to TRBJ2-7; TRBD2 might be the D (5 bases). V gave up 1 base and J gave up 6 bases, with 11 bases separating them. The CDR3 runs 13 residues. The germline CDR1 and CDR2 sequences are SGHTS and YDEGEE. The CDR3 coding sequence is TGTGCCAGCAGCTTGTTCGGGGTTGCCGAGCAGTACTTC. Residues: CASSLFGVAEQYF.

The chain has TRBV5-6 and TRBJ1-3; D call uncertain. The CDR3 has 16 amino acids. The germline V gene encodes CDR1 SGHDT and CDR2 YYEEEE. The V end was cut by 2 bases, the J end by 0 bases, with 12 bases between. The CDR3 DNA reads TGTGCCAGCAGCTTCAACCCAGGCCTCTCTGGAAACACCATATATTTT. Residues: CASSFNPGLSGNTIYF. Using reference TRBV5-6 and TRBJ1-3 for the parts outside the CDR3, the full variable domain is DAGVTQSPTHLIKTRGQQVTLRCSPKSGHDTVSWYQQALGQGPQFIFQYYEEEERQRGNFPDRFSGHQFPNYSSELNVNALLLGDSALYLCASSFNPGLSGNTIYFGEGSWLTVV.

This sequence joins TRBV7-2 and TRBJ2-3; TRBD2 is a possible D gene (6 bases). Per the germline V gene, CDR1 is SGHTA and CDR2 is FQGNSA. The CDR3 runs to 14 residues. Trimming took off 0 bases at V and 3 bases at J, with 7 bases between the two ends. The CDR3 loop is CASSLAGGTDTQYF. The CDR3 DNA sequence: TGTGCCAGCAGCTTAGCGGGGGGTACAGATACGCAGTATTTT.

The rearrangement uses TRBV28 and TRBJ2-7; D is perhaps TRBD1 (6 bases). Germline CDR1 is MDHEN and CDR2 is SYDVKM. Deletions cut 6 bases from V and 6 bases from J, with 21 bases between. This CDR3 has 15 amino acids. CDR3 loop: CASSPGHGLQGEQYF. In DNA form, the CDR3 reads TGTGCCAGCAGCCCGGGACACGGGCTCCAGGGCGAGCAGTACTTC.

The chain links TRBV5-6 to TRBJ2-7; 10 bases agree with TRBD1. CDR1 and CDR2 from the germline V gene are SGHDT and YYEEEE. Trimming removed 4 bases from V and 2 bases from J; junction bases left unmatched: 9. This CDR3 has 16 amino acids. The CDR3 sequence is CASSPIEGTGAYEQYF. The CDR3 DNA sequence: TGTGCCAGCAGCCCTATTGAGGGGACAGGGGCCTACGAGCAGTACTTC.

The CDR3 sequence is CASSLPGQGKGTNEKLFF. Here the CDR3 DNA reads TGTGCCAGTAGTTTACCGGGACAGGGGAAGGGGACCAATGAAAAACTGTTTTTT. J is TRBJ1-4 and V is TRBV19; 10 bases match TRBD1. V lost 5 bases to trimming and J lost 5 bases; unmatched junction nucleotides: 14. Germline V gene sequence: CDR1 LNHDA, CDR2 SQIVND (reference sequence). This CDR3 is built from 18 residues.

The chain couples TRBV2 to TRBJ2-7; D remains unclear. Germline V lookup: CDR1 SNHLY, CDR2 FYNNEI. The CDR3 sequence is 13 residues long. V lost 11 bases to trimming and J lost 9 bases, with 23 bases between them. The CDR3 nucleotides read TGTGCCGGGTATGAGGCCCCACTGACGGGGCAGTACTTC. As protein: CAGYEAPLTGQYF.

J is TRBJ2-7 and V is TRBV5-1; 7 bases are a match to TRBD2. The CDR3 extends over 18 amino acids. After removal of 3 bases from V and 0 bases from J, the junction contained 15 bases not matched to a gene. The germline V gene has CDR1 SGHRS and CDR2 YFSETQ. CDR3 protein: CASSSIPRAGVSSYEQYF. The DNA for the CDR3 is TGCGCCAGCAGCTCCATCCCTAGGGCGGGGGTAAGCTCCTACGAGCAGTACTTC.

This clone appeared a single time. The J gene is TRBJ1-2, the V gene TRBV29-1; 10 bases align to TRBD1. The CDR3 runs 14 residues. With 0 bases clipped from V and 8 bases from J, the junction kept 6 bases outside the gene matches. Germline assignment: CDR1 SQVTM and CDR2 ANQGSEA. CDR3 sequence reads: CSVEDPGTGDGYTF. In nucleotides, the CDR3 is TGCAGCGTTGAAGATCCAGGGACAGGGGACGGCTACACCTTC. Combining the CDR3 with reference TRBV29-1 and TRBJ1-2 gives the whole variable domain SAVISQKPSRDICQRGTSLTIQCQVDSQVTMMFWYRQQPGQSLTLIATANQGSEATYESGFVIDKFPISRPNLTFSTLTVSNMSPEDSSIYLCSVEDPGTGDGYTFGSGTRLTVV.

CDR3 sequence reads: CASSQTTGTGWPGELFF. CDR3 nucleotides: TGTGCCAGCAGCCAAACAACCGGGACAGGGTGGCCCGGGGAGCTGTTTTTT. V is TRBV7-9 and J is TRBJ2-2; the match to TRBD1 covers 9 bases. The CDR3 length is 17 residues. Trimming at V came to 5 bases and at J to 6 bases, leaving 13 bases not matched to a gene. Germline-derived CDR1 and CDR2 are SEHNR and FQNEAQ (reference sequence).

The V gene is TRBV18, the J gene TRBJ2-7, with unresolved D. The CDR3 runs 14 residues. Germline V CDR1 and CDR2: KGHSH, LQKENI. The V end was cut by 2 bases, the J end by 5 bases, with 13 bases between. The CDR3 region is CASSPVRSSNEQYF. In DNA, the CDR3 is TGTGCCAGCTCACCAGTTAGGAGTAGCAACGAGCAGTACTTC.

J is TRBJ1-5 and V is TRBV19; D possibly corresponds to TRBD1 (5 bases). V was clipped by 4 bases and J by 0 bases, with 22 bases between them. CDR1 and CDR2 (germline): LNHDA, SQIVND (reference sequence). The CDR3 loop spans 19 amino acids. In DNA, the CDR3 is TGTGCCAGTAGTAGTCTTGGGGCGGTGGGCTCTTATAGCAATCAGCCCCAGCATTTT. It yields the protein CASSSLGAVGSYSNQPQHF.

The CDR3 bases are TGTGCCAGCAGTGAAGGGGGGGTTGGCGGAAACACCATATATTTT. The encoded protein is CASSEGGVGGNTIYF. V and J are TRBV6-4 and TRBJ1-3; maybe TRBD1 (6 bases). V was trimmed by 3 bases and J by 4 bases, leaving 13 bases between them. This CDR3 has 15 residues. Per the germline V gene, CDR1 is MRHNA and CDR2 is SNTAGT.

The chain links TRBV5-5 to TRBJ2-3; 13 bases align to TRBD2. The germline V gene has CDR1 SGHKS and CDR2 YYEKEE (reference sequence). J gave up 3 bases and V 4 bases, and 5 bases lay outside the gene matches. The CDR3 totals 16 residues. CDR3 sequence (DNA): TGTGCCAGCAGCCGGGGGGGACTAGCGGGGACAGATACGCAGTATTTT. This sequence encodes CASSRGGLAGTDTQYF. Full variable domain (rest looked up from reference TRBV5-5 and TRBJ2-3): DAGVTQSPTHLIKTRGQQVTLRCSPISGHKSVSWYQQVLGQGPQFIFQYYEKEERGRGNFPDRFSARQFPNYSSELNVNALLLGDSALYLCASSRGGLAGTDTQYFGPGTRLTVL.

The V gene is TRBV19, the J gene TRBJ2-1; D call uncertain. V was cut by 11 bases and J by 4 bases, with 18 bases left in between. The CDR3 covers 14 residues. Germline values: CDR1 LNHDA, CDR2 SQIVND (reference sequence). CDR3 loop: CARRFCCAYNEQFF. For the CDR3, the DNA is TGTGCCCGCCGTTTTTGTTGTGCGTACAATGAGCAGTTCTTC.

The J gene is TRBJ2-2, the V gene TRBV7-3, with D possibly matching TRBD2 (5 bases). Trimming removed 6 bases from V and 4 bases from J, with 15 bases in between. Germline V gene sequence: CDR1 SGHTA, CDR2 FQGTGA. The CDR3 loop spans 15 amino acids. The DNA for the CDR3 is TGTGCCAGCAGTTTCGCTGCCACTAGCACCGGGGAGCTGTTTTTT. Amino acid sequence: CASSFAATSTGELFF.

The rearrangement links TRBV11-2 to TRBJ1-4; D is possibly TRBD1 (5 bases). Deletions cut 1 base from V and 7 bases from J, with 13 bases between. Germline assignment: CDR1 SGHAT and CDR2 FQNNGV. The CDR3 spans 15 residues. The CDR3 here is CASSLAVRAVEKLFF. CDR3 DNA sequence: TGTGCCAGCAGCTTAGCAGTCAGGGCTGTTGAAAAACTGTTTTTT.

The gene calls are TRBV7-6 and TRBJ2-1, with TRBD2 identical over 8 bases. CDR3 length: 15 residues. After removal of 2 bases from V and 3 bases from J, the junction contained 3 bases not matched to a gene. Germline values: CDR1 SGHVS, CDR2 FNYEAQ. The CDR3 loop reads CASSLRLAGYNEQFF. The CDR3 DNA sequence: TGTGCCAGCAGCTTAAGGCTAGCGGGCTACAATGAGCAGTTCTTC.

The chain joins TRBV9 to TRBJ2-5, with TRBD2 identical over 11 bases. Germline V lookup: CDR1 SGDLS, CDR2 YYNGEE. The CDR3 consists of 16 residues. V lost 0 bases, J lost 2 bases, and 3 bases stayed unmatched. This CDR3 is CASSVGGTSGQETQYF. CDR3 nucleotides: TGTGCCAGCAGCGTAGGGGGGACTAGCGGACAAGAGACCCAGTACTTC.

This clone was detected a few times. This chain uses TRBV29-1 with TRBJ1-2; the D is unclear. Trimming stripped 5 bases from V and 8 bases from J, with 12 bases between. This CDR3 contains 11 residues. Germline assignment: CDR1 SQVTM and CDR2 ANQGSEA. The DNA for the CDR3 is TGCAGCGTTCAGAGGTCGGTAGGCTACACCTTC. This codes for CSVQRSVGYTF.

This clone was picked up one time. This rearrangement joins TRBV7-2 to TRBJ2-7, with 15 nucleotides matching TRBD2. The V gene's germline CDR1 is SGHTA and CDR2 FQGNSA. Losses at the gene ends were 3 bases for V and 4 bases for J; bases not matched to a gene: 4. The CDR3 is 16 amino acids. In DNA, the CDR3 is TGTGCCAGCAGCTTTGGACTAGCGGGAGGGATGTACGAGCAGTACTTC. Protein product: CASSFGLAGGMYEQYF.

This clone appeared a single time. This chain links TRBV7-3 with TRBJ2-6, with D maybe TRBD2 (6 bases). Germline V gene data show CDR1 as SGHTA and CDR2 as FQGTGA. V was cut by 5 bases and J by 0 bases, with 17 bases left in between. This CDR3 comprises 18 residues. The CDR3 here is CASSPRDSTFSGANVLTF. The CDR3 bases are TGTGCCAGCAGCCCCAGGGACTCCACCTTCTCTGGGGCCAACGTCCTGACTTTC.

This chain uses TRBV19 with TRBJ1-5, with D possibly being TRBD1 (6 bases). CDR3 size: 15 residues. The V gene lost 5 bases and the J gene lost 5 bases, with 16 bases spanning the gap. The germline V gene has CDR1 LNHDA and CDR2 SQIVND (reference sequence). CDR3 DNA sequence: TGTGCCAGTAGTGCCTGGGAGGGGGGTCATCAGCCCCAGCATTTT. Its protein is CASSAWEGGHQPQHF.

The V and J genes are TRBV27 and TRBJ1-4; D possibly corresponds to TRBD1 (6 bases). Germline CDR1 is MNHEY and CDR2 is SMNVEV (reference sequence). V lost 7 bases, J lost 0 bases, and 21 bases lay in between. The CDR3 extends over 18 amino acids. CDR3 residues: CASKGGRGHQATNEKLFF. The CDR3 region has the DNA TGTGCCAGCAAGGGTGGCAGGGGACACCAAGCAACTAATGAAAAACTGTTTTTT.